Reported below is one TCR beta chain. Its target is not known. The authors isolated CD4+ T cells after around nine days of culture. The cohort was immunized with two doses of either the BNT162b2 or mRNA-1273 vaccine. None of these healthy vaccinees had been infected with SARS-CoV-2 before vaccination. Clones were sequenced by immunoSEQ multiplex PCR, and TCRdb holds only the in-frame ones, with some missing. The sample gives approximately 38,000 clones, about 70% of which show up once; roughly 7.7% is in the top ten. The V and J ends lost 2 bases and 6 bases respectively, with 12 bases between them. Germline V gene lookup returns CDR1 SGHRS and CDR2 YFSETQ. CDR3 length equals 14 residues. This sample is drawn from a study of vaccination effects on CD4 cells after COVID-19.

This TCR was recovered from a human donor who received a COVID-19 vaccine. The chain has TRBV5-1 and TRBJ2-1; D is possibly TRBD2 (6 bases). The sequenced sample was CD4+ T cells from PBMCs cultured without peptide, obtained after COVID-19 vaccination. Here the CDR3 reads CASSFGGAGNEQFF. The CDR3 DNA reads TGCGCCAGCAGCTTCGGCGGGGCAGGCAATGAGCAGTTCTTC.